A selection of T cell receptor beta chains follows, all from one sample in a study of T cell repertoires in cytomegalovirus infection. TCRdb re-called the reads through MiXCR, storing one row per CDR3 protein. The data hold 60,000 to 80,000 distinct CDR3 sequences, with 20% observed a single time. The antigens these receptors bind are not known. The sequences come from CD8+ T cells from cultured PBMCs, collected from culture after CMV antigen stimulation. Receptors were obtained from a human donor in good health (CMV status not recorded). Some clones in this sample may be carry-over from other donors' samples. CDR3s include the opening cysteine and the closing phenylalanine or tryptophan. D genes are given only for firm matches.

TRBV10-3	TRBJ2-3	TRBD2	CAISGRGGLPDTQYF
TRBV7-2	TRBJ2-7	-	CASSIPGEQYF
TRBV20-1	TRBJ1-4	TRBD1	CSARDGTEVEKLFF
TRBV9	TRBJ1-6	-	CASSVEGASSPLHF
TRBV12-3/TRBV12-4	TRBJ2-7	-	CASSPTYDSNYEQYF
TRBV29-1	TRBJ2-1	TRBD1	CSAPRTGFYNEQFF
TRBV4-1	TRBJ1-5	TRBD1	CASSQDARGHQPQHF
TRBV7-6	TRBJ2-7	-	CASSLEGVFEQYF
TRBV7-8	TRBJ2-5	-	CASSWLERQTQYF
TRBV14	TRBJ1-1	-	CASSPYPGGVNTEAFF
TRBV19	TRBJ1-5	-	CASRMRRTDYSNQPQHF
TRBV27	TRBJ1-1	-	CASSPTRNTEAFF
TRBV20-1	TRBJ2-1	-	CSARDPGGDSNEQFF
TRBV12-3/TRBV12-4	TRBJ2-5	TRBD2	CASSSGGQETQYF
TRBV24-1	TRBJ2-5	TRBD1	CATSDPRQGGSETQYF
TRBV7-6	TRBJ2-7	TRBD1	CASSSGTGAYEQYF
TRBV11-1	TRBJ1-6	-	CASSSDGVTLHF
TRBV7-2	TRBJ1-6	TRBD1	CASSLEAGGQVNSPLHF
TRBV7-6	TRBJ2-1	TRBD2	CASSLSPWRGLYNEQFF
TRBV7-2	TRBJ1-5	-	CASSLEAGRADQPQHF
TRBV6-2/TRBV6-3	TRBJ1-3	-	CASSYSVDSGNTIYF
TRBV4-1	TRBJ2-7	-	CASSQDLQGRSYEQYF